A single T cell receptor (beta chain) is shown here with its context. Germline V gives CDR1 SNHLY, CDR2 FYNNEI. This CDR3 comprises 16 residues. V trimming: 2 bases; J trimming: 8 bases; junction bases outside the gene matches: 12. The participants were between about 18 and 90 years old and came from roughly 24 US areas. Allocation to cohorts depended on clinical history reported by the participants. Two negative PCRs, clearance, or symptom resolution were required of recovered Cohort 3 donors. The data stem from a study of blood T cell repertoires in COVID-19. For the study at large: Sources were T cells, B-cell-depleted T cells, or PBMCs; the material itself was cDNA or gDNA.

Here immunoSEQ multiplex PCR was the method, and the copy in TCRdb shows in-frame clones only, minus some. Among some 150,000 clones, 70% to 90% were seen once, and the ten largest hold around 6.5%. This sequence joins TRBV2 and TRBJ2-3; 8 bases line up with TRBD2. This TCR came from a woman aged 40 to 50 who had recovered from COVID-19. Material for sequencing was PBMCs or T cells enriched from blood (not recorded which). The CDR3 is CASSERRSGGLGTQYF. The CDR3 DNA reads TGTGCCAGCAGTGAACGTAGATCGGGGGGGCTGGGTACGCAGTATTTT.